These 19 T cell receptor beta chains originate from one sample sequenced in a study of Graves' ophthalmopathy and Graves' hyperthyroidism. RNA transcripts were the source from which TCR beta CDR3 regions were amplified. The first-round RT-PCR employed HTBI primers together with the Qiagen OneStep RT-PCR kit. A multiplex PCR was then performed as the second round. MiXCR, run by TCRdb on the multiplex PCR reads, gives a single entry per CDR3 protein. The sample lists 1 million to 1.3 million distinct CDR3 sequences; 35% to 45% were seen once. Source material: peripheral blood or thyroid tissue (not recorded which). The receptor source for this set is an adult man with Graves' hyperthyroidism.

The J gene is TRBJ1-1, the V gene TRBV19; D perhaps matches TRBD1 (6 bases). This CDR3 is 14 amino acids long. From germline, CDR1 is LNHDA and CDR2 SQIVND (reference sequence). V lost 5 bases to trimming and J lost 4 bases, with 14 bases between them. Here the CDR3 DNA reads TGTGCCAGTAGTGAGAACAGGGATGGCACTGAAGCTTTCTTT. Its protein product is CASSENRDGTEAFF. Combining the CDR3 with reference TRBV19 and TRBJ1-1 gives the whole variable domain DGGITQSPKYLFRKEGQNVTLSCEQNLNHDAMYWYRQDPGQGLRLIYYSQIVNDFQKGDIAEGYSVSREKKESFPLTVTSAQKNPTAFYLCASSENRDGTEAFFGQGTRLTVV.

The chain joins TRBV20-1 to TRBJ2-5; TRBD1 matches at 7 bases. The trim removed 6 bases at V and 2 bases at J, leaving 12 bases unmatched. Germline loops: CDR1 DFQATT, CDR2 SNEGSKA (reference sequence). This CDR3 comprises 15 residues. The CDR3 sequence is CSADPRQGRQETQYF. The CDR3 coding sequence is TGCAGTGCCGACCCCCGACAGGGTAGGCAAGAGACCCAGTACTTC.

On this clonotype: The junction and the germline gene differ at one end; a read error may be behind it. The V gene is TRBV2, the J gene TRBJ1-5, with D possibly matching TRBD1 (6 bases). CDR3 length: 14 residues. Germline assignment: CDR1 SNHLY and CDR2 FYNNEI. CDR3 DNA sequence: TGTGCCTGCAGTGCGGGGGGCACTAATCAGCCCCAGCATTTT. Protein: CACSAGGTNQPQHF.

The sample holds many counts of this clonotype. The chain has TRBV19 and TRBJ2-6; weak D call: TRBD2 (6 bases). This CDR3 contains 14 residues. V gave up 9 bases and J gave up 2 bases, with 11 bases separating them. CDR1 is LNHDA and CDR2 is SQIVND in the germline V gene (reference sequence). Here the CDR3 DNA reads TGTGCCAGCAGCCGGGGGACTGGGGCCAACGTCCTGACTTTC. Translation gives CASSRGTGANVLTF. The full variable domain, with the rest looked up from reference TRBV19 and TRBJ2-6, is DGGITQSPKYLFRKEGQNVTLSCEQNLNHDAMYWYRQDPGQGLRLIYYSQIVNDFQKGDIAEGYSVSREKKESFPLTVTSAQKNPTAFYLCASSRGTGANVLTFGAGSRLTVL.

The rearrangement joins TRBV29-1 to TRBJ1-1; D remains ambiguous. V was shortened by 1 base and J by 12 bases, with 15 bases between the two germline ends. Germline values: CDR1 SQVTM, CDR2 ANQGSEA. The CDR3 sequence is 12 residues long. CDR3 bases: TGCAGCGTTGAAGTTAGCGGGTATCGGTCTTTCTTT. Residues: CSVEVSGYRSFF.

This chain connects TRBV6-2 or TRBV6-3 to TRBJ2-7, with 14 bases matching TRBD2. J was trimmed by 3 bases and V by 0 bases; bases with no gene match: 10. The CDR3 is 19 amino acids. Germline CDR1 MNHEY, CDR2 SVGEGT. The CDR3: CASSYSVGLAGALRYEQYF. The DNA for the CDR3 is TGTGCCAGCAGTTACTCGGTGGGACTAGCGGGAGCGCTTCGCTACGAGCAGTACTTC.

This clonotype was found many times. The V call is TRBV7-2, the J call TRBJ2-7; TRBD2 matches 9 bases. The CDR3 is 15 amino acids. Germline CDR1 reads SGHTA; CDR2 reads FQGNSA. V lost 5 bases, J lost 0 bases, and 5 bases stayed unmatched. The chain's CDR3 is CASSGNSGSSYEQYF. As DNA, the CDR3 is TGTGCCAGCAGCGGTAATAGCGGGAGCTCCTACGAGCAGTACTTC.

This chain connects TRBV5-1 to TRBJ2-2, with TRBD1 as a possible D gene (5 bases). The germline gives CDR1 SGHRS, CDR2 YFSETQ. The CDR3 runs to 14 residues. V dropped 4 bases and J dropped 1 base, with 8 bases sitting between them. CDR3 region: CASSIDRNTGELFF. DNA of the CDR3: TGCGCCAGCAGCATAGACAGGAACACCGGGGAGCTGTTTTTT. The full variable domain, in which reference TRBV5-1 and TRBJ2-2 provide the parts outside the CDR3, is KAGVTQTPRYLIKTRGQQVTLSCSPISGHRSVSWYQQTPGQGLQFLFEYFSETQRNKGNFPGRFSGRQFSNSRSEMNVSTLELGDSALYLCASSIDRNTGELFFGEGSRLTVL.

There are many counts of this clonotype. Here the CDR3 reads CASSRSEIYEQYF. The CDR3 nucleotides read TGTGCCAGCAGCCGGTCTGAAATCTACGAGCAGTACTTC. This rearrangement joins TRBV11-2 to TRBJ2-7; D uncertain. Looked up from germline, CDR1 is SGHAT and CDR2 is FQNNGV. V was clipped by 5 bases and J by 3 bases, with 11 bases between them. The CDR3 extends over 13 amino acids.

In its sample, this clonotype was seen many times. The rearrangement uses TRBV12-3 or TRBV12-4 and TRBJ2-5; D not certain. The CDR3 loop spans 12 amino acids. Trimming removed 3 bases from V and 4 bases from J, with 6 bases in between. CDR3 bases: TGTGCCAGCAGTTTCGACGGAGAGACCCAGTACTTC. It codes for CASSFDGETQYF.

The genes are TRBV5-1 and TRBJ2-2; TRBD2 agrees at 7 bases. The V gene end was trimmed by 0 bases and the J gene end by 3 bases; junction bases not matched to a gene: 8. Per the germline V gene, CDR1 is SGHRS and CDR2 is YFSETQ. This CDR3 has 17 residues. This chain's CDR3 is CASSLAGGGLDTGELFF. CDR3 bases: TGCGCCAGCAGCTTGGCCGGCGGGGGATTGGACACCGGGGAGCTGTTTTTT. Full variable domain (rest looked up from reference TRBV5-1 and TRBJ2-2): KAGVTQTPRYLIKTRGQQVTLSCSPISGHRSVSWYQQTPGQGLQFLFEYFSETQRNKGNFPGRFSGRQFSNSRSEMNVSTLELGDSALYLCASSLAGGGLDTGELFFGEGSRLTVL.

In its sample, this clonotype was seen many times. The rearrangement joins TRBV29-1 to TRBJ2-7; 12 bases are a match to TRBD2. The germline V gene has CDR1 SQVTM and CDR2 ANQGSEA. After removal of 6 bases from V and 4 bases from J, the junction contained 4 bases not matched to a gene. The CDR3 runs to 13 residues. The CDR3: CSVRLAGVYEQYF. Here the CDR3 DNA reads TGCAGCGTCAGACTAGCGGGAGTGTACGAGCAGTACTTC.

The gene calls are TRBV11-2 and TRBJ2-7; D perhaps matches TRBD2 (5 bases). CDR1 SGHAT and CDR2 FQNNGV come from the germline V gene. The CDR3 runs to 14 residues. V gave up 5 bases and J gave up 3 bases, with 14 bases separating them. CDR3 bases: TGTGCCAGCAGCCCTGGCCCTAGCTTCTACGAGCAGTACTTC. This sequence encodes CASSPGPSFYEQYF.

V usage is TRBV11-2 and J usage is TRBJ2-7; no definite D call. V lost 6 bases, J lost 4 bases, and 19 bases lay in between. The germline V gene encodes CDR1 SGHAT and CDR2 FQNNGV. The CDR3 covers 15 residues. The CDR3 region has the DNA TGTGCCAGCAGAATACAACCCTTATCAGAATACGAGCAGTACTTC. Protein sequence: CASRIQPLSEYEQYF.

Many counts were recorded for this clonotype. This chain joins TRBV20-1 and TRBJ2-5; 13 positions match TRBD2. From germline, CDR1 is DFQATT and CDR2 SNEGSKA (reference sequence). V shed 5 bases and J 7 bases; nucleotides not matched to a gene: 10. This CDR3 comprises 15 residues. The DNA of the CDR3 is TGCAGTGCTCGGGGACTAGCGGGATCTAGGGGGACCCAGTACTTC. It is translated as CSARGLAGSRGTQYF.

J is TRBJ1-1 and V is TRBV29-1, with 10 nucleotides matching TRBD1. This CDR3 has 15 residues. The germline CDR1 and CDR2 sequences are SQVTM and ANQGSEA. V gave up 4 bases and J gave up 0 bases; unmatched junction bases: 5. The chain's CDR3 is CSVGGTGVMNTEAFF. In nucleotides, the CDR3 is TGCAGCGTTGGGGGGACAGGGGTCATGAACACTGAAGCTTTCTTT.

A remark on this clonotype: A read error may account for a junction end that differs from germline. The chain is built from TRBV4-1 and TRBJ2-5, with TRBD2 as a possible D gene (6 bases). Germline loops: CDR1 MGHRA, CDR2 YSYEKL. CDR3 length equals 14 residues. CDR3 in DNA: TGTGCCAGCAGCCTCCTGGGGGGTGCGGAGACCCAGTACTTC. Translation gives CASSLLGGAETQYF.

At least ten counts were recorded for this clonotype. The chain combines TRBV7-2 with TRBJ2-7; 8 positions match TRBD1. The CDR3 runs 18 residues. CDR1 and CDR2 (germline): SGHTA, FQGNSA. The junction had 13 bases not matched to a gene; V was cut back by 1 base and J by 2 bases. CDR3 sequence reads: CASSLDRGSNNRAYEQYF. The CDR3 bases are TGTGCCAGCAGCTTAGACAGGGGGTCTAACAATCGAGCCTACGAGCAGTACTTC. The full variable domain, in which reference TRBV7-2 and TRBJ2-7 provide the parts outside the CDR3, is GAGVSQSPSNKVTEKGKDVELRCDPISGHTALYWYRQSLGQGLEFLIYFQGNSAPDKSGLPSDRFSAERTGGSVSTLTIQRTQQEDSAVYLCASSLDRGSNNRAYEQYFGPGTRLTVT.

The chain couples TRBV28 to TRBJ2-7, with a possible D match to TRBD1 (5 bases). With 4 bases removed from V and 9 bases from J, the gap between germline ends came to 16 bases. Germline-derived CDR1 and CDR2 are MDHEN and SYDVKM. This CDR3 contains 13 residues. CDR3 sequence reads: CASSSLTAIGQYF. CDR3 DNA: TGTGCCAGCAGTTCGTTGACAGCGATAGGGCAGTACTTC.